This record looks at one TCR beta chain sequence and its context. Patients had median age 11.6 years, range about 2.3-22.9. The data were obtained in a study of synovial regulatory T cells in juvenile arthritis. Clones were sequenced by immunoSEQ multiplex PCR, and TCRdb holds only the in-frame ones, with some missing. In all, the sample yields about 10,000 clones. The sample comprised Treg cells from blood. Subset meaning: remaining (HLA-DR-negative) circulating blood Treg cells. The TCR was taken from a donor younger than 35 with juvenile idiopathic arthritis.

CDR3 in amino acids: CASSETGTGYTF. The chain carries TRBV10-1 and TRBJ1-2; checking the TCRdb D call of TRBD1 is not possible without DNA. This CDR3 spans 12 amino acids. No DNA is given. Germline CDR1 and CDR2: WNHNN and SYGVQD (reference sequence).